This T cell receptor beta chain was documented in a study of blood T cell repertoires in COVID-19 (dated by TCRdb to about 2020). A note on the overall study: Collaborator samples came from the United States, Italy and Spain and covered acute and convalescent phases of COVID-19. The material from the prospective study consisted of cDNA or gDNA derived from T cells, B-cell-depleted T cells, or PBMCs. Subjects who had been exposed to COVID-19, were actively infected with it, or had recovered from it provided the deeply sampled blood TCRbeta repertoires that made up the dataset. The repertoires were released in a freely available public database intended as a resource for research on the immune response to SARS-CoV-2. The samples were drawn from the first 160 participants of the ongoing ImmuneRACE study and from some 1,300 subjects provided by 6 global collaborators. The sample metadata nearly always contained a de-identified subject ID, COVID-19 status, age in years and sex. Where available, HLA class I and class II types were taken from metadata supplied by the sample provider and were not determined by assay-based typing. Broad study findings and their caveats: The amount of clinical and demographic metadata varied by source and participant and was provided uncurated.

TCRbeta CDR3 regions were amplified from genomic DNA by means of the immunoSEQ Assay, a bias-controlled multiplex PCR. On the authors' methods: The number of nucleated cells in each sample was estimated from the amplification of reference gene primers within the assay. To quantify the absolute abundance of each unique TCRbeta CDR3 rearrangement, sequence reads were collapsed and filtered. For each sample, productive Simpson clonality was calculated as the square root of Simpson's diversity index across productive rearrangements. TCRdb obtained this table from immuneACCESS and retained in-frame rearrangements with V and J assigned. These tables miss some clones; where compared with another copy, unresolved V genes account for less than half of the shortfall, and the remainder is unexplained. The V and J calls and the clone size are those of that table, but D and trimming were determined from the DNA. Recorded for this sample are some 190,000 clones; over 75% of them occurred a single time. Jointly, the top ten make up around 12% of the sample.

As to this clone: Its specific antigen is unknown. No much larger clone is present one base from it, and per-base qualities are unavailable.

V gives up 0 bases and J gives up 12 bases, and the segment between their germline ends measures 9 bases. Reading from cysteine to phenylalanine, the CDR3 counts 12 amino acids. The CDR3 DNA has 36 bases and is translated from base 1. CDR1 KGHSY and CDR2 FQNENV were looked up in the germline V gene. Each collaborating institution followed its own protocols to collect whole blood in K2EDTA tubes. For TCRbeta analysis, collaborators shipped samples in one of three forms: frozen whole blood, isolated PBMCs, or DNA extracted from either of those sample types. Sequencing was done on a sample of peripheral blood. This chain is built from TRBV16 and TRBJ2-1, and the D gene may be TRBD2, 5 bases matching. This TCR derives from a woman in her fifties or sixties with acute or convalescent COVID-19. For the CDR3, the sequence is CASSQSGSGQFF. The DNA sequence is TGTGCCAGCAGCCAATCCGGAAGCGGGCAGTTCTTC.